The 15 T cell receptor beta chains below all came from one sample that was sequenced in a study of T cell responses to AZD1222 COVID-19 vaccine. TCRdb's copy holds only in-frame clones and misses some; the assay was immunoSEQ multiplex PCR. The data contain under 150,000 clones, approximately 94% of them singletons. The sample in question was peripheral blood, obtained on day 0 of AZD1222 vaccination. The receptors shown here come from an adult in good health.

A word on this clone: A junction boundary mismatches the germline segment, possibly from a read error. The rearrangement links TRBV6-1 to TRBJ2-7, with TRBD2 matching over 11 bases. CDR3 length equals 18 residues. Germline CDR1 is MNHNS and CDR2 is SASEGT. In DNA form, the CDR3 reads TGTGCCAGCAGTGAGACTAGCGGGGTCACCAGTGGGGGGTCACACTACTCATTC. Protein sequence: CASSETSGVTSGGSHYSF.

This clone has a single count. The CDR3, as DNA: TGCGCCAGCAGCCAAGATCTGGCTAGCGGAATCTACGAGCAGTACTTC. As protein: CASSQDLASGIYEQYF. The chain links TRBV4-3 to TRBJ2-7, with 7 bases that match TRBD2. J lost 3 bases, V lost 0 bases, and 8 bases had no gene match. The CDR3 totals 16 residues. CDR1 is LGHNA, CDR2 YSLEER, per germline.

The chain is built from TRBV19 and TRBJ1-4, with D possibly matching TRBD1 (5 bases). Germline assignment: CDR1 LNHDA and CDR2 SQIVND (reference sequence). V lost 4 bases, J lost 0 bases, and 15 bases lay in between. The CDR3 sequence is 17 residues long. As DNA, the CDR3 is TGTGCCAGTAGTAGTTCGGGGGTTTGGGCAACTAATGAAAAACTGTTTTTT. Translated: CASSSSGVWATNEKLFF.

The chain links TRBV5-4 to TRBJ1-2, with 8 bases fitting TRBD1. Trimming cost V 5 bases and J 4 bases; bases outside gene matches: 10. The CDR3 sequence is 15 residues long. CDR1 and CDR2 from the germline V gene are SGHNT and YYREEE (reference sequence). The DNA of the CDR3 is TGTGCCAGCAGAGGACAGGGTAGTGGTAGCTATGGCTACACCTTC. Translation gives CASRGQGSGSYGYTF.

This sequence joins TRBV13 and TRBJ2-7, with TRBD1 identical over 7 bases. The CDR3 is made up of 14 amino acids. Germline V gene lookup returns CDR1 PRHDT and CDR2 FYEKMQ (reference sequence). The V segment lost 5 bases and the J segment 2 bases; nucleotides outside the gene matches: 6. The CDR3 DNA follows: TGTGCCAGCAGCCTGGACAGGAGGACCTACGAGCAGTACTTC. It yields the protein CASSLDRRTYEQYF.

Worth noting for this clone: Within the sample, other DNA sequences also encode this same CDR3. The chain recombines TRBV5-6 with TRBJ2-5; TRBD2 matches at 13 bases. Trimming removed 4 bases from V and 2 bases from J; junction bases left unmatched: 8. CDR3 length: 17 amino acids. Germline CDR1 and CDR2: SGHDT and YYEEEE. The CDR3, as DNA: TGTGCCAGCAGCCCCAGACTAGCGGGAGGACGGCAAGAGACCCAGTACTTC. Residues: CASSPRLAGGRQETQYF.

The chain couples TRBV11-3 to TRBJ2-3, with TRBD2 identical over 16 bases. The CDR3 runs 18 residues. V dropped 2 bases and J dropped 6; count of bases not matched to a gene: 8. The germline gives CDR1 SGHNT, CDR2 YENEEA. CDR3 region: CASSLLPGTSGGADTQYF. The DNA of the CDR3 is TGTGCCAGCAGCTTATTACCCGGGACTAGCGGGGGGGCGGATACGCAGTATTTT.

V usage is TRBV14 and J usage is TRBJ1-1; 7 nucleotides align to TRBD1. Germline V gives CDR1 SGHDN, CDR2 FVKESK. This CDR3 is 14 amino acids long. V trimming: 3 bases; J trimming: 4 bases; junction bases outside the gene matches: 5. This CDR3 reads CASSHHPGGTEAFF. Written as DNA, the CDR3 is TGTGCCAGCAGCCATCATCCAGGGGGCACTGAAGCTTTCTTT. Variable domain in full (rest from reference TRBV14 and TRBJ1-1): EAGVTQFPSHSVIEKGQTVTLRCDPISGHDNLYWYRRVMGKEIKFLLHFVKESKQDESGMPNNRFLAERTGGTYSTLKVQPAELEDSGVYFCASSHHPGGTEAFFGQGTRLTVV.

The V gene is TRBV4-2, the J gene TRBJ1-1; 7 nucleotides match TRBD1. CDR3 length: 14 amino acids. Germline CDR1 and CDR2: LGHNA and YNFKEQ. V was clipped by 3 bases and J by 5 bases; unmatched bases: 6. The CDR3 sequence: CASSQTGFLTEAFF. DNA of the CDR3: TGTGCCAGCAGCCAGACAGGGTTTTTAACTGAAGCTTTCTTT.

This chain links TRBV7-2 with TRBJ1-5; D gene unclear. Per germline, CDR1 SGHTA and CDR2 FQGNSA. The CDR3 consists of 13 residues. Trimming shortened V by 1 base and J by 7 bases, and 8 bases separated the two germline ends. Here the CDR3 DNA reads TGTGCCAGCAGCTTAGGAGCGGAACAGCCCCAGCATTTT. Translation: CASSLGAEQPQHF.

The rearrangement joins TRBV7-2 to TRBJ1-5, with D maybe TRBD1 (5 bases). The CDR3 runs 14 residues. Germline V gene lookup returns CDR1 SGHTA and CDR2 FQGNSA. V gave up 1 base and J gave up 11 bases, with 15 bases separating them. The CDR3 DNA reads as TGTGCCAGCAGCTTAGATATTAGTGGGGGGGCCCAGCATTTT. Amino acids: CASSLDISGGAQHF.

The chain is built from TRBV5-1 and TRBJ2-1; D tentatively reads TRBD1 or TRBD2 (6 bases each). V was cut by 5 bases and J by 7 bases, with 16 bases left in between. Germline CDR1 and CDR2: SGHRS and YFSETQ. This CDR3 is built from 14 residues. This CDR3 is CASRGGPGTNEQFF. In nucleotides, the CDR3 is TGCGCCAGCAGAGGGGGGCCCGGAACTAATGAGCAGTTCTTC.

The rearrangement joins TRBV9 to TRBJ2-1, with TRBD1 as a possible D gene (6 bases). V was shortened by 0 bases and J by 4 bases, with 17 bases between the two germline ends. The CDR3 is 17 residues long. Looked up from germline, CDR1 is SGDLS and CDR2 is YYNGEE. CDR3 sequence (DNA): TGTGCCAGCAGCGTAGGTGGGACACCCTATCCATACAATGAGCAGTTCTTC. This sequence encodes CASSVGGTPYPYNEQFF.

This clone was recorded only once. The chain uses TRBV5-5 and TRBJ2-1; the D call may be TRBD1 or TRBD2 (5 bases each). The germline V and J ends were trimmed by 7 bases and 6 bases, with 11 bases remaining between them. The CDR3 has 12 amino acids. CDR1 and CDR2 (germline): SGHKS, YYEKEE (reference sequence). CDR3 sequence: CASWFGGNEQFF. The CDR3 bases are TGTGCCAGCTGGTTTGGGGGCAATGAGCAGTTCTTC.

The chain employs TRBV18 and TRBJ2-1; 9 nucleotides agree with TRBD1. In germline, CDR1 is KGHSH, CDR2 LQKENI. This CDR3 region has 15 residues. J gave up 6 bases and V 4 bases, and 7 bases lay outside the gene matches. The CDR3 loop reads CASSHRDREVNEQFF. In DNA form, the CDR3 reads TGTGCCAGCTCACACCGGGACAGGGAGGTCAATGAGCAGTTCTTC.